Each of the 22 T cell receptor beta chains below was sequenced from the same sample in a study of T cell repertoires in cytomegalovirus infection (dated by TCRdb to about 2019). TCRdb records Illumina HiSeq 1500 as the sequencer. Starting from the raw public reads, TCRdb applied fastp trimming at Q25, assembled clones with MiXCR and retained in-frame beta chains. Rows with a matching CDR3 protein are joined into one entry that keeps the most common DNA and genes. Within this sample are hundreds of thousands of distinct CDR3 sequences, with around 10% of them counted one time only. The top ten clones comprise roughly a tenth of the sample. Sequencing was carried out using PBMCs. The source is a human donor in good health (CMV status not recorded). Some clones in this sample may be carry-over from other donors' samples.

V usage is TRBV19 and J usage is TRBJ2-4; D is tentatively TRBD1 or TRBD2 (6 bases each). Trimming stripped 8 bases from V and 0 bases from J, with 14 bases between. The CDR3 length is 15 residues. The germline V gene has CDR1 LNHDA and CDR2 SQIVND (reference sequence). The CDR3 reads CASEGGRLAKNIQYF. DNA for the CDR3: TGTGCCAGTGAGGGGGGAAGATTAGCCAAAAACATTCAGTACTTC.

This clonotype was counted many times. The chain carries TRBV7-2 and TRBJ2-7, with 12 bases fitting TRBD1. The V segment lost 5 bases and the J segment 6 bases; nucleotides outside the gene matches: 8. This CDR3 is 15 amino acids long. The germline V gene encodes CDR1 SGHTA and CDR2 FQGNSA. Written as DNA, the CDR3 is TGTGCCAGCAGCCCACCGGGACAGGGGGCGAGCGAGCAGTACTTC. Protein sequence: CASSPPGQGASEQYF.

This clonotype has a count of ten or more. The chain recombines TRBV6-2 or TRBV6-3 with TRBJ2-2; 10 bases match TRBD2. The junction had 10 bases not matched to a gene; V was cut back by 4 bases and J by 5 bases. This CDR3 is built from 17 residues. Looked up from germline, CDR1 is MNHEY and CDR2 is SVGEGT. The CDR3 region is CASSFQAGGPRTGELFF. The CDR3 DNA is TGTGCCAGCAGTTTCCAAGCGGGGGGGCCGCGGACCGGGGAGCTGTTTTTT.

The chain is built from TRBV5-1 and TRBJ2-5, with TRBD2 identical over 13 bases. V was clipped by 4 bases and J by 2 bases; unmatched bases: 8. CDR3 length equals 17 residues. The germline gives CDR1 SGHRS, CDR2 YFSETQ. This CDR3 reads CASSRLAGGGPQETQYF. The DNA for the CDR3 is TGCGCCAGCAGCCGACTAGCGGGAGGAGGCCCACAAGAGACCCAGTACTTC.

This clonotype showed up many times. J is TRBJ2-7 and V is TRBV7-6, with 8 bases that match TRBD1. J gave up 4 bases and V 11 bases, and 10 bases lay outside the gene matches. Per germline, CDR1 SGHVS and CDR2 FNYEAQ. This CDR3 is built from 13 residues. The CDR3 DNA is TGTGCCGCGGGGCAGGGGGCATTATACGAGCAGTACTTC. As protein: CAAGQGALYEQYF.

This clonotype was seen many times. The chain has TRBV28 and TRBJ2-1; D not certain. Germline CDR1 and CDR2: MDHEN and SYDVKM. Trimming pared 5 bases from V and 4 bases from J, leaving 12 bases between. This CDR3 has 14 amino acids. DNA for the CDR3: TGTGCCAGCAGTCCTCTTTTTCAGTACAATGAGCAGTTCTTC. It yields the protein CASSPLFQYNEQFF.

This clonotype was found many times. The V call is TRBV11-2, the J call TRBJ2-2, with D perhaps being TRBD1 or TRBD2 (5 bases each). Trimming cost V 2 bases and J 7 bases, with 11 bases left between them. The CDR3 loop spans 14 amino acids. Germline values: CDR1 SGHAT, CDR2 FQNNGV. CDR3 sequence reads: CASSLIRDHGELFF. The CDR3 DNA sequence: TGTGCCAGCAGCTTAATCCGGGACCACGGGGAGCTGTTTTTT.

This clonotype occurred a few times. CDR3 in amino acids: CSASRRLRGIDTQYF. CDR3 bases: TGCAGTGCTAGTCGACGGCTACGGGGGATAGATACGCAGTATTTT. The J gene is TRBJ2-3, the V gene TRBV20-1; D might be TRBD2 (6 bases). Trimming stripped 3 bases from V and 5 bases from J, with 18 bases between. The CDR3 contains 15 residues. The germline gives CDR1 DFQATT, CDR2 SNEGSKA (reference sequence).

This clonotype was observed a few times. The gene calls are TRBV20-1 and TRBJ2-1; TRBD2 matches at 8 bases. This CDR3 spans 16 amino acids. Germline V gene sequence: CDR1 DFQATT, CDR2 SNEGSKA (reference sequence). J gave up 6 bases and V 1 base, and 11 bases lay outside the gene matches. The CDR3 DNA reads TGCAGTGCTAGAGTTACCGGGACTAGAACCTCCAATGAGCAGTTCTTC. Its protein product is CSARVTGTRTSNEQFF.

The DNA for the CDR3 is TGTGCCAGAGAAGTCCGGCCGGGGACACAAGAGCAGTTCTTC. Translated: CAREVRPGTQEQFF. The rearrangement links TRBV2 to TRBJ2-1, with a possible D match to TRBD1 (6 bases). The V and J ends lost 9 bases and 10 bases respectively, with 22 bases between them. The CDR3 has 14 amino acids. CDR1 and CDR2 (germline): SNHLY, FYNNEI.

In this sample, this clonotype turned up a few times. The chain carries TRBV27 and TRBJ1-1; tentative D call: TRBD1 (5 bases). The CDR3 runs to 15 residues. Germline V gives CDR1 MNHEY, CDR2 SMNVEV (reference sequence). Trimming left V 5 bases short and J 2 bases short, with 15 bases between. CDR3 DNA: TGTGCCAGCAGTCGCCGACAGAGTCTTAACACTGAAGCTTTCTTT. This translates into CASSRRQSLNTEAFF.

Many counts were recorded for this clonotype. CDR3 region: CASSQDGTGGNQPQHF. The CDR3 DNA sequence: TGCGCCAGCAGCCAAGATGGGACAGGGGGCAATCAGCCCCAGCATTTT. The gene calls are TRBV4-1 and TRBJ1-5; 10 bases map to TRBD1. The CDR3 has 16 amino acids. CDR1 is MGHRA, CDR2 YSYEKL, per germline. J lost 2 bases, V lost 0 bases, and 1 base had no gene match.

This clonotype has a count of ten or more. This chain joins TRBV29-1 and TRBJ2-1; TRBD2 aligns across 13 bases. There are 13 residues in the CDR3. J was trimmed by 9 bases and V by 6 bases; bases with no gene match: 5. Germline lookup yields CDR1 SQVTM and CDR2 ANQGSEA. CDR3 bases: TGCAGCGTGACTAGCGGGAGGTTCGGTGAGCAGTTCTTC. It encodes CSVTSGRFGEQFF.

The chain combines TRBV18 with TRBJ2-5; D ambiguous. The CDR3 runs 14 residues. Trimming removed 2 bases from V and 1 base from J, with 8 bases in between. CDR1 is KGHSH, CDR2 LQKENI, per germline. This chain's CDR3 is CASSPGNPQETQYF. CDR3 bases: TGTGCCAGCTCACCAGGGAATCCCCAAGAGACCCAGTACTTC.

There are many counts of this clonotype. The DNA for the CDR3 is TGTGCCAGCAGCGGAGCGGGGGGTAACACTGAAGCTTTCTTT. Translating it yields CASSGAGGNTEAFF. The V and J genes are TRBV9 and TRBJ1-1; a weak D match, TRBD1 (5 bases). V was shortened by 3 bases and J by 2 bases, with 11 bases between the two germline ends. Germline CDR1 SGDLS, CDR2 YYNGEE. The CDR3 has 14 amino acids.

This clonotype was recorded at least ten times. The V and J genes are TRBV28 and TRBJ1-1; no clear D. CDR1 and CDR2 (germline): MDHEN, SYDVKM. Trimming shortened V by 6 bases and J by 4 bases, and 15 bases separated the two germline ends. CDR3 size: 14 residues. The CDR3 DNA reads TGTGCCAGCAGCCCCCTTTTCGAGGGCACTGAAGCTTTCTTT. Translating it yields CASSPLFEGTEAFF.

Many counts were recorded for this clonotype. The chain uses TRBV10-3 and TRBJ2-7; 11 nucleotides align to TRBD2. V was clipped by 5 bases and J by 0 bases; unmatched bases: 9. The germline gives CDR1 ENHRY, CDR2 SYGVKD. The CDR3 runs 17 residues. CDR3 coding DNA: TGTGCCATCAGTTCCGGGACTAGCGGTACAAGCTCCTACGAGCAGTACTTC. Amino acid sequence: CAISSGTSGTSSYEQYF.

This clonotype was seen many times. The chain has TRBV5-5 and TRBJ2-5, with D tentatively TRBD1 or TRBD2 (5 bases each). CDR1 is SGHKS, CDR2 YYEKEE, per germline (reference sequence). Trimming stripped 1 base from V and 5 bases from J, with 12 bases between. This CDR3 comprises 14 residues. The CDR3 nucleotides read TGTGCCAGCAGCTTGCTTGGGGGAATTGAGACCCAGTACTTC. This gives the protein CASSLLGGIETQYF.

This clonotype turned up a few times. This could be a read error, since a much larger clone is one nucleotide away. The chain has TRBV7-3 and TRBJ2-3; D gene unclear. The CDR3 spans 14 residues. V lost 6 bases and J 1 base, leaving 11 bases between the germline ends. Germline V CDR1 and CDR2: SGHTA, FQGTGA. CDR3 nucleotides: TGTGCCAGCAGACTAACCCGGGGCACAGATACGCAGTATTTT. It codes for CASRLTRGTDTQYF.

This clonotype was seen a handful of times. The rearrangement links TRBV6-5 to TRBJ1-2; the D gene is possibly TRBD1 (5 bases). Trimming pared 7 bases from V and 5 bases from J, leaving 11 bases between. This CDR3 has 12 residues. Germline V gene data show CDR1 as MNHEY and CDR2 as SVGAGI. DNA of the CDR3: TGTGCCAGCAACTCAAGGGGTTATGGCTACACCTTC. Its protein is CASNSRGYGYTF.

The rearrangement uses TRBV5-5 and TRBJ1-2, with 10 positions matching TRBD1. V was clipped by 0 bases and J by 6 bases; unmatched bases: 5. Germline V lookup: CDR1 SGHKS, CDR2 YYEKEE (reference sequence). CDR3 length: 15 amino acids. CDR3 sequence (DNA): TGTGCCAGCAGCTTGGATGGGACAGGGGTGGATGGCTACACCTTC. This encodes CASSLDGTGVDGYTF.

This clonotype was seen many times. The junction differs from germline at one of its ends, possibly a read error. CDR3 DNA sequence: TGTGCCAGCAGCTCCGAGGGAAATCAGCCCCAGCATTTT. Residues: CASSSEGNQPQHF. The V gene is TRBV5-1, the J gene TRBJ1-5, with D unclear. CDR1 is SGHRS and CDR2 is YFSETQ in the germline V gene. CDR3 length: 13 residues.